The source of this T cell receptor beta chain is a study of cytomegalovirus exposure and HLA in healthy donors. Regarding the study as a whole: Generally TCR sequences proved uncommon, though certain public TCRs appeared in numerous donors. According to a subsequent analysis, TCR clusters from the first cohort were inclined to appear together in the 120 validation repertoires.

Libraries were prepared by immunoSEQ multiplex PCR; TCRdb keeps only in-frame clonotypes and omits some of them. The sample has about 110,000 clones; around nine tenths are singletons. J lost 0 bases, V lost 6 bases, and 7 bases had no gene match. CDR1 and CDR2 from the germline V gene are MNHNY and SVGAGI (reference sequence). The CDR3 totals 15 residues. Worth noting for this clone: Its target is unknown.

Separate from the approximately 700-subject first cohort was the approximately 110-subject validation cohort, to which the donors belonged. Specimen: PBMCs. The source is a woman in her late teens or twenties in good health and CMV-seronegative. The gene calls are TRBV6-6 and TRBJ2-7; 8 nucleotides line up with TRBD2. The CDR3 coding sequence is TGTGCCAGCAGACCGGGACTAGAAACCTCCTACGAGCAGTACTTC. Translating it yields CASRPGLETSYEQYF.